Each of the 14 T cell receptor beta chains below was sequenced from the same sample in a study of blood T cell repertoires in COVID-19. Sequencing used immunoSEQ multiplex PCR; TCRdb keeps in-frame clones, though not all of them. The sample lists about 230,000 clones, about nine tenths occurring once. The sample was peripheral blood. These receptor sequences come from a man between 45 and 60 years old with COVID-19, enrolled during active disease.

The CDR3 loop reads CATSRNTTRTSGEQFF. DNA for the CDR3: TGTGCCACCAGCAGGAATACTACTCGGACTAGCGGTGAGCAGTTCTTC. V usage is TRBV15 and J usage is TRBJ2-1, with 10 bases fitting TRBD2. V trimming: 3 bases; J trimming: 9 bases; junction bases outside the gene matches: 11. The CDR3 consists of 16 residues. Per germline, CDR1 LNHNV and CDR2 YYDKDF (reference sequence).

Only one count was recorded for this clone. The chain links TRBV7-2 to TRBJ1-1; D is perhaps TRBD1 (5 bases). The CDR3 is 16 residues long. The germline V and J ends were trimmed by 2 bases and 1 base, with 14 bases remaining between them. Germline loops: CDR1 SGHTA, CDR2 FQGNSA. Here the CDR3 DNA reads TGTGCCAGCAGCTTACCCGCAGGGATGGGGAACACTGAAGCTTTCTTT. Residues: CASSLPAGMGNTEAFF.

The J gene is TRBJ2-5, the V gene TRBV4-1; 8 bases are shared with TRBD2. Germline trimming cut 0 bases from V and 5 bases from J; bases unmatched to any gene: 14. The CDR3 is 18 amino acids. Per germline, CDR1 MGHRA and CDR2 YSYEKL. The CDR3 sequence is CASSQDWGSGSLGETQYF. DNA for the CDR3: TGCGCCAGCAGCCAAGATTGGGGAAGCGGGAGCCTCGGTGAGACCCAGTACTTC.

The CDR3 DNA reads TGTGCCGTCAGACAGGGGGTGGGGGAGACCCAGTACTTC. This gives the protein CAVRQGVGETQYF. This rearrangement joins TRBV6-5 to TRBJ2-5, with TRBD1 matching 9 bases. Germline V gene data show CDR1 as MNHEY and CDR2 as SVGAGI. Trimming took 11 bases from V and 5 from J; bases not matched to a gene: 9. The CDR3 spans 13 residues.

This chain connects TRBV2 to TRBJ2-1; 7 nucleotides line up with TRBD1. J was trimmed by 0 bases and V by 4 bases; bases with no gene match: 0. Per the germline V gene, CDR1 is SNHLY and CDR2 is FYNNEI. This CDR3 is built from 14 residues. DNA for the CDR3: TGTGCCAGCAGTGGGGACAGCTCCTACAATGAGCAGTTCTTC. Amino acids: CASSGDSSYNEQFF.

A few counts support this clone. V is TRBV11-2 and J is TRBJ1-1, with a weak D call TRBD1 (5 bases). Germline-derived CDR1 and CDR2 are SGHAT and FQNNGV. This CDR3 region has 12 residues. Trimming stripped 5 bases from V and 7 bases from J, with 11 bases between. The CDR3 DNA reads as TGTGCCAGCAGCAGACAAGGACATGAAGCTTTCTTT. Its translation: CASSRQGHEAFF.

The chain combines TRBV9 with TRBJ2-2; D call uncertain. Trimming took 0 bases from V and 4 from J, leaving 10 bases between them. The germline V gene has CDR1 SGDLS and CDR2 YYNGEE. CDR3 length equals 15 residues. CDR3 in DNA: TGTGCCAGCAGCGTAGCGCCGCGCGCCACCGGGGAGCTGTTTTTT. Its translation is CASSVAPRATGELFF.

The chain is built from TRBV7-3 and TRBJ2-7; 8 nucleotides line up with TRBD2. The germline V gene encodes CDR1 SGHTA and CDR2 FQGTGA. The CDR3 is 13 amino acids. The trim removed 4 bases at V and 7 bases at J, leaving 6 bases unmatched. The CDR3 loop reads CASSSLAGGEQYF. CDR3 coding DNA: TGTGCCAGCAGCTCCCTAGCGGGTGGTGAGCAGTACTTC.

This sequence joins TRBV27 and TRBJ1-2; TRBD1 matches at 7 bases. V dropped 7 bases and J dropped 6; count of bases not matched to a gene: 11. This CDR3 is built from 14 residues. Germline lookup yields CDR1 MNHEY and CDR2 SMNVEV (reference sequence). This CDR3 is CASKRDREGNGYTF. CDR3 bases: TGTGCCAGCAAAAGAGACAGGGAAGGCAATGGCTACACCTTC.

The count of this clone is one. This rearrangement joins TRBV19 to TRBJ2-1, with 7 bases lining up with TRBD2. The CDR3 runs to 13 residues. V dropped 7 bases and J dropped 3; count of bases not matched to a gene: 3. Germline values: CDR1 LNHDA, CDR2 SQIVND (reference sequence). The DNA for the CDR3 is TGTGCCAGTAACGGCGGGAGCTACAATGAGCAGTTCTTC. This translates into CASNGGSYNEQFF.

The chain uses TRBV23-1 and TRBJ2-3, with D perhaps TRBD1 (6 bases). TRBV23-1 is classed as an ORF, of uncertain function. V was shortened by 0 bases and J by 0 bases, with 10 bases between the two germline ends. The length of the CDR3 is 16 residues. In nucleotides, the CDR3 is TGCGCCAGCAGTCAATCCGCAGACAGGAGCACAGATACGCAGTATTTT. The encoded protein is CASSQSADRSTDTQYF.

The rearrangement links TRBV6-5 to TRBJ2-1; 8 bases fit TRBD2. The CDR3 is 15 amino acids. V lost 2 bases to trimming and J lost 0 bases; unmatched junction nucleotides: 0. CDR1 and CDR2 from the germline V gene are MNHEY and SVGAGI. The CDR3 loop reads CASSYGLASYNEQFF. The CDR3 DNA reads as TGTGCCAGCAGTTACGGACTAGCCTCCTACAATGAGCAGTTCTTC.

This clone has more than one count but fewer than ten. The chain links TRBV18 to TRBJ2-2; 9 nucleotides align to TRBD2. The CDR3 is 17 residues long. V lost 2 bases and J lost 4; bases outside the gene matches: 8. Germline CDR1 reads KGHSH; CDR2 reads LQKENI. CDR3 nucleotide sequence: TGTGCCAGCTCACCAACGACTAGCGGAAGTTTCACCGGGGAGCTGTTTTTT. This gives the protein CASSPTTSGSFTGELFF.

This clone was seen more than once but under ten times. The J gene is TRBJ2-1, the V gene TRBV19; 13 bases line up with TRBD2. The junction had 5 bases not matched to a gene; V was cut back by 8 bases and J by 7 bases. Germline values: CDR1 LNHDA, CDR2 SQIVND (reference sequence). This CDR3 spans 14 amino acids. The CDR3 DNA follows: TGTGCCAGTGCAAGACTAGCGGGGGGAAATGAGCAGTTCTTC. This gives the protein CASARLAGGNEQFF.